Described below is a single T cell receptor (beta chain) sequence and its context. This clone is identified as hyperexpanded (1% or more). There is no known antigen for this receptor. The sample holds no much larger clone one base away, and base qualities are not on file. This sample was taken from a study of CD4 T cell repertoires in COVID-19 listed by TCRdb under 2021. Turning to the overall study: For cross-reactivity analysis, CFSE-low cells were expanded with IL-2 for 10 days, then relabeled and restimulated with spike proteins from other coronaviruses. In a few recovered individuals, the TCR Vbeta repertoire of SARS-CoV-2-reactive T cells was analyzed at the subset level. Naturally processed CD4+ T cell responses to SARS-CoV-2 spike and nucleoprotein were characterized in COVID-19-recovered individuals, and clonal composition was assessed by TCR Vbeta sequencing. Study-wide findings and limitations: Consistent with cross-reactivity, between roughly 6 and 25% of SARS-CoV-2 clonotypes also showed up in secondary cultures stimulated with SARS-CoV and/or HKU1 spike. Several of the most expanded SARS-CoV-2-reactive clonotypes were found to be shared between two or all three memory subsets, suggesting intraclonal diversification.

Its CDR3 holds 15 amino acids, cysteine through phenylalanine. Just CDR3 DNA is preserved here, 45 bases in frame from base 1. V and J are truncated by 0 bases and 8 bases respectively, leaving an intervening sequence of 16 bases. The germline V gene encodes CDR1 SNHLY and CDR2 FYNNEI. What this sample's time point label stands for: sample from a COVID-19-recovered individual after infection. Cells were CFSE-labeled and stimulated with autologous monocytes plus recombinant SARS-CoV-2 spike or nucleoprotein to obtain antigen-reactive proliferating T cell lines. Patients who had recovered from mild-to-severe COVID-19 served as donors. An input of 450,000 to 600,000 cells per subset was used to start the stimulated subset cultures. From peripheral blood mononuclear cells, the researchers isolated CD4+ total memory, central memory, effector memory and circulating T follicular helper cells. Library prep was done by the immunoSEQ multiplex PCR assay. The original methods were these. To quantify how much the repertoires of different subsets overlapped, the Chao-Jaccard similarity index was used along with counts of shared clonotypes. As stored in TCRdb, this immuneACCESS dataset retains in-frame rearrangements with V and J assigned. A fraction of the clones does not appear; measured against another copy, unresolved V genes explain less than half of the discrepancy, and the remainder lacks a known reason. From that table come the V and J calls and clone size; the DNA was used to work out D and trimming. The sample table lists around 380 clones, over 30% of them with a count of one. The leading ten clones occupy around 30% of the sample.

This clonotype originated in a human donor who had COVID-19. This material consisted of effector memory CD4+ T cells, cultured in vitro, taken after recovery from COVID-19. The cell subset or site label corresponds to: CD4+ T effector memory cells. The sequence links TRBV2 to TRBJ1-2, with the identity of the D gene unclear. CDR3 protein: CASSEAFDNGRGYTF. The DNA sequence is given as TGTGCCAGCAGTGAAGCTTTCGACAACGGGAGAGGCTACACCTTC.